This is a list of T cell receptor beta chains from one sample in a study of STAT5B mutations in CD4+ large granular lymphocyte leukemia. Some clones are missing from TCRdb's copy, which holds only in-frame ones; the method was immunoSEQ multiplex PCR. The table shows fewer than 40,000 clones, with 76% occurring only once. Specimen: CD4+ T cells from blood buffy coats. The receptors were gathered from a human donor in good health. The CDR3 runs from the conserved cysteine through the conserved F or W. The D gene is left open where the match is weak. Some rows mark clone size as missing; the rest say once, few, many or name a class of expanded clone.

clone size	V gene	J gene	D gene	CDR3 protein	CDR3 DNA
.	TRBV5-1	TRBJ2-2	.	CASSLGHANTGELFF	TGCGCCAGCAGCTTAGGCCACGCGAACACCGGGGAGCTGTTTTTT
.	TRBV27	TRBJ1-5	TRBD1	CASTPRGPNSNQPQHF	TGTGCCAGCACCCCCAGGGGGCCCAATAGCAATCAGCCCCAGCATTTT
.	TRBV5-1	TRBJ2-3	TRBD2	CASSRALLAGLTSTDTQYF	TGCGCCAGCAGCCGAGCCTTACTAGCGGGTCTAACTAGCACAGATACGCAGTATTTT
.	TRBV19	TRBJ1-4	.	CASSISPQEKLFF	TGTGCCAGTAGTATTTCTCCGCAGGAAAAACTGTTTTTT
.	TRBV7-2	TRBJ1-1	.	CASSQQVGNTEAFF	TGTGCCAGCAGCCAGCAGGTTGGAAACACTGAAGCTTTCTTT
.	TRBV29-1	TRBJ1-2	TRBD1	CSARTGNGYTF	TGCAGCGCACGGACAGGGAATGGCTACACCTTC
.	TRBV14	TRBJ2-7	TRBD2	CASSQDRTSRNEQYF	TGTGCCAGCAGCCAAGATCGGACTAGCAGGAACGAGCAGTACTTC
once	TRBV27	TRBJ2-5	.	CASSFRGETQYF	TGTGCCAGCAGTTTTAGGGGCGAGACCCAGTACTTC
.	TRBV27	TRBJ1-1	.	CASTADRLRSAFF	TGTGCCAGCACGGCCGACAGACTAAGGTCAGCTTTCTTT
.	TRBV14	TRBJ2-5	.	CASSQVGQIIQETQYF	TGTGCCAGCAGCCAAGTGGGGCAGATAATCCAAGAGACCCAGTACTTC
.	TRBV7-9	TRBJ2-7	.	CASSLTGSTYEQYF	TGTGCCAGCAGCTTAACCGGGTCCACCTACGAGCAGTACTTC
few	TRBV19	TRBJ1-3	.	CASSPTGISGNTIYF	TGTGCCAGTAGTCCTACAGGGATCTCTGGAAACACCATATATTTT
.	TRBV9	TRBJ2-3	TRBD2	CASSVLAGGLDTQYF	TGTGCCAGCAGCGTACTAGCGGGAGGCCTAGATACGCAGTATTTT
.	TRBV5-1	TRBJ2-2	TRBD1	CASSFRDRGIGELFF	TGCGCCAGCAGCTTCCGGGACAGGGGGATCGGGGAGCTGTTTTTT
.	TRBV14	TRBJ2-5	.	CASSPKIGETQYF	TGTGCCAGCAGCCCCAAGATAGGGGAGACCCAGTACTTC
.	TRBV27	TRBJ1-4	.	CASSLSSTGKNEKLFF	TGTGCCAGCAGTTTATCCTCTACAGGGAAGAATGAAAAACTGTTTTTT
few	TRBV7-2	TRBJ2-2	TRBD1	CASSLAAGTVKFF	TGTGCCAGCAGCTTAGCAGCCGGGACAGTTAAGTTTTTT
.	TRBV7-2	TRBJ2-2	TRBD2	CASSLSGTLVAGELFF	TGTGCCAGCAGCTTAAGCGGGACTTTGGTAGCCGGGGAGCTGTTTTTT
.	TRBV6-1	TRBJ1-3	TRBD1	CASNDRAGNTIYF	TGTGCCAGCAACGACAGGGCTGGAAACACCATATATTTT
.	TRBV10-3	TRBJ1-1	.	CAISGRAVADTEAFF	TGTGCCATCAGTGGTAGGGCTGTGGCGGACACTGAAGCTTTCTTT
.	TRBV7-9	TRBJ2-5	TRBD2	CASSFWLAGLETQYF	TGTGCCAGCAGCTTTTGGCTAGCGGGTTTAGAGACCCAGTACTTC
.	TRBV18	TRBJ1-1	.	CASSPRALNTEAFF	TGTGCCAGCTCACCACGAGCCCTGAACACTGAAGCTTTCTTT
.	TRBV5-4	TRBJ2-7	TRBD1	CASSDRDRASYEQYF	TGTGCCAGCAGCGACCGGGACAGAGCATCCTACGAGCAGTACTTC
.	TRBV5-6	TRBJ1-1	.	CASSTSGAAAFF	TGTGCCAGCAGCACGTCGGGGGCAGCGGCTTTCTTT
few	TRBV29-1	TRBJ2-2	TRBD1	CSGGTGAAGELFF	TGCAGCGGCGGGACAGGGGCTGCCGGGGAGCTGTTTTTT
.	TRBV21-1	TRBJ1-4	.	CASSKVKIGDKANEKLFF	TGTGCCAGCAGCAAAGTGAAGATTGGTGACAAAGCTAATGAAAAACTGTTTTTT
few	TRBV7-8	TRBJ1-2	.	CASSLVDGNYGYTF	TGTGCCAGCAGCTTAGTCGACGGGAACTATGGCTACACCTTC
.	TRBV5-1	TRBJ1-1	TRBD1	CASSPKSGQGAAEAFF	TGCGCCAGCAGCCCCAAATCGGGACAGGGGGCTGCTGAAGCTTTCTTT
.	TRBV28	TRBJ2-7	.	CASTERLVRGDSYEQYF	TGTGCCAGCACCGAGCGGTTGGTAAGGGGGGACTCCTACGAGCAGTACTTC
few	TRBV4-3	TRBJ1-1	.	CASSQEWNTEAFF	TGCGCCAGCAGCCAAGAGTGGAACACTGAAGCTTTCTTT
.	TRBV10-3	TRBJ2-3	TRBD1	CAISESLGQITDTQYF	TGTGCCATCAGTGAGTCGTTGGGACAGATCACAGATACGCAGTATTTT
.	TRBV7-2	TRBJ1-3	.	CASSLGAGTGNTIYF	TGTGCCAGCAGCTTAGGGGCGGGAACTGGAAACACCATATATTTT
few	TRBV5-4	TRBJ1-2	.	CASSSGATRRYGYTF	TGTGCCAGCAGTTCCGGGGCCACACGGCGCTATGGCTACACCTTC
few	TRBV7-2	TRBJ2-1	.	CASSLARHNEQFF	TGTGCCAGCAGCTTGGCGCGTCACAATGAGCAGTTCTTC
.	TRBV23-1	TRBJ1-3	TRBD1	CARSKNRGPPVAIYF	TGCGCCCGATCGAAAAACAGGGGACCACCGGTCGCCATATATTTT
.	TRBV6-6	TRBJ1-3	TRBD1	CASSRLQGALGNTIYF	TGTGCCAGCAGTCGCCTACAGGGGGCGCTTGGAAACACCATATATTTT
.	TRBV5-1	TRBJ1-2	TRBD1	CASSGGQNYGYTF	TGCGCCAGCAGCGGGGGACAGAACTATGGCTACACCTTC
few	TRBV19	TRBJ2-1	TRBD2	CASSPRASGRRGEQFF	TGTGCCAGTAGTCCCAGGGCTAGCGGGAGGAGGGGTGAGCAGTTCTTC
.	TRBV7-8	TRBJ1-3	.	CASSFRGRGNTIYF	TGTGCCAGCAGCTTCCGCGGGAGAGGAAACACCATATATTTT
.	TRBV29-1	TRBJ2-2	.	CSVPDGTGELFF	TGCAGCGTCCCGGACGGAACCGGGGAGCTGTTTTTT
.	TRBV29-1	TRBJ1-2	TRBD1	CSVGDGQGRYGYTF	TGCAGCGTTGGGGATGGACAGGGACGTTATGGCTACACCTTC
.	TRBV20-1	TRBJ2-1	.	CSINEQFF	TGCAGTATCAATGAGCAGTTCTTC
.	TRBV5-1	TRBJ2-7	TRBD1	CASSLGAGTGVEQYF	TGCGCCAGCAGCTTGGGGGCCGGGACAGGGGTCGAGCAGTACTTC
.	TRBV23-1	TRBJ1-2	.	CASSPRHKRYSYTF	TGCGCCAGCAGTCCCCGACACAAACGTTACAGCTACACCTTC
.	TRBV5-1	TRBJ1-1	.	CASQGTGNTEAFF	TGCGCCAGCCAGGGAACAGGGAACACTGAAGCTTTCTTT
.	TRBV7-2	TRBJ2-3	.	CASGALGVGTDTQYF	TGTGCCAGCGGAGCGCTTGGGGTGGGCACAGATACGCAGTATTTT
.	TRBV10-1	TRBJ2-5	TRBD1	CASSESTGRETQYF	TGCGCCAGCAGTGAGTCGACAGGGCGAGAGACCCAGTACTTC
.	TRBV5-1	TRBJ2-5	.	CASSLGWAQETQYF	TGCGCCAGCAGCTTGGGGTGGGCGCAAGAGACCCAGTACTTC
.	TRBV5-1	TRBJ2-2	.	CASSLEPRRSTGELFF	TGCGCCAGCAGCTTGGAGCCTAGACGAAGCACCGGGGAGCTGTTTTTT
.	TRBV15	TRBJ1-1	.	CATSRAGGSRAFF	TGTGCCACCAGCAGAGCGGGGGGCAGCAGGGCTTTCTTT
.	TRBV2	TRBJ2-2	.	CASSPLPGVISGELFF	TGTGCCAGCAGTCCCCTTCCGGGAGTGATCTCCGGGGAGCTGTTTTTT
.	TRBV7-8	TRBJ1-2	.	CASSPRMPGIYGYTF	TGTGCCAGCAGCCCCCGCATGCCAGGGATCTATGGCTACACCTTC
once	TRBV15	TRBJ2-5	.	CATSNLVADQETQYF	TGTGCCACCAGCAACCTCGTAGCGGACCAAGAGACCCAGTACTTC
.	TRBV5-4	TRBJ1-2	.	CASSRGGGEDYGYTF	TGTGCCAGCAGCCGCGGGGGGGGAGAGGACTATGGCTACACCTTC